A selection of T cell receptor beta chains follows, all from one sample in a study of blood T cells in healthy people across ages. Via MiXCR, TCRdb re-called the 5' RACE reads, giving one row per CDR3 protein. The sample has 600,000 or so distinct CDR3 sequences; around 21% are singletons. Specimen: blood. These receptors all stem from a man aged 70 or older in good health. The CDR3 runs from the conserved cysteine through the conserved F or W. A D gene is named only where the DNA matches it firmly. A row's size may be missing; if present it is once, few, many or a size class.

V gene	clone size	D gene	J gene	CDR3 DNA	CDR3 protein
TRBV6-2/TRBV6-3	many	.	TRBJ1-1	TGTGCCAGCAGTTACTCTCAGGGAACTATGAACACTGAAGCTTTCTTT	CASSYSQGTMNTEAFF
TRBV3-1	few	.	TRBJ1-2	TGTGCCAGCAGCCAAGAGGGGGCGAGACGCTACACCTTC	CASSQEGARRYTF
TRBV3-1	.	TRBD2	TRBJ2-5	TGTGCCAGCAGCCAAGATCTGCGGTCTAGCGGTGATGCATGGGAGACCCAGTACTTC	CASSQDLRSSGDAWETQYF
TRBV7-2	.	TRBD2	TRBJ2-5	TGTGCCAGCAGCTTAGAAGGCTCGGGGGGAGTTATTGAGACCCAGTACTTC	CASSLEGSGGVIETQYF
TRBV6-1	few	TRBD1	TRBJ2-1	TGTGCCAGCAGACAGGGGGATGAGCAGTTCTTC	CASRQGDEQFF
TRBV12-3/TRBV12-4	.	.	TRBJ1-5	TGTGCCAGCAGTTTTAATAGTAATAGCAATCAGCCCCAGCATTTT	CASSFNSNSNQPQHF
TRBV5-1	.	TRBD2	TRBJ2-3	TGCGCCAGCAGCTTGAGGACTAGCGAGATTCTTAGCACAGATACGCAGTATTTT	CASSLRTSEILSTDTQYF
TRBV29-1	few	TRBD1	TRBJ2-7	TGCAGCGTTGAATTCCGGACAGGGGGCGAGCAGTACTTC	CSVEFRTGGEQYF
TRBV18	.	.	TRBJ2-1	TGTGCCAGCTCACCAGTCACGGGAGATAATGAGCAGTTCTTC	CASSPVTGDNEQFF
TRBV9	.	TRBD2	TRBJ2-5	TGTGCCAGCTCGACTAGCGGGACAAAGACCCAGTACTTC	CASSTSGTKTQYF
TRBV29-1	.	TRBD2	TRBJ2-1	TGCAGCGTTGAATTGGCGGGAGTGCACAATGAGCAGTTCTTC	CSVELAGVHNEQFF
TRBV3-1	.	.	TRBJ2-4	TGTGCCAGCAGCCAAGAAATCGGGAGAGAAGCCATTCAGTACTTC	CASSQEIGREAIQYF
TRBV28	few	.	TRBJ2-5	TGTGCCAGCAGTTTATCGGCCCAACAAGAGACCCAGTACTTC	CASSLSAQQETQYF
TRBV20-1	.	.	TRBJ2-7	TGCAGTGCTAGAGTCTATGATACCTACGAGCAGTACTTC	CSARVYDTYEQYF
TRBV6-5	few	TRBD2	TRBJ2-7	TGTGCCAGCAGCCGGACTAGCGGGAGGACCAACGAGCAGTACTTC	CASSRTSGRTNEQYF
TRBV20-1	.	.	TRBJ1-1	TGCAGTGCTAGACAGGGAGGGCCCTACACTGAAGCTTTCTTT	CSARQGGPYTEAFF
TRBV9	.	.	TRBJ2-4	TGTGCCAGCAGCTCCCAGGGGGAGGGGGGCATTCAGTACTTC	CASSSQGEGGIQYF
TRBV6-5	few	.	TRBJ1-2	TGTGCCAGCTGGGGTGGGGGGAACTATGGCTACACCTTC	CASWGGGNYGYTF
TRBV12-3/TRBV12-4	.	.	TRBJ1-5	TGTGCCAGCAGTTACGGGGGCTTCGGACAGCCCCAGCATTTT	CASSYGGFGQPQHF
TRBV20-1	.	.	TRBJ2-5	TGCAGTGCTAGAGAGGGGGAATCAGAGACCCAGTACTTC	CSAREGESETQYF
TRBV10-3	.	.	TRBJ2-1	TGTGCCATCAGTGAGGCGACAACCGGCCATGAGCAGTTCTTC	CAISEATTGHEQFF
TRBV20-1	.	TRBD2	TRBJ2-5	TGCAGTGCTCCCAAATTGGCAGCGGGGGGTGGGACCCAGTACTTC	CSAPKLAAGGGTQYF
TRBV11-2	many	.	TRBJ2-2	TGTGCCAGCAGCCAGTCGGCGGCCACCGGGGAGCTGTTTTTT	CASSQSAATGELFF
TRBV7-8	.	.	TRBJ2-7	TGTGCCAGCAGAGTAGGATGGAGCTCCTACGAGCAGTACTTC	CASRVGWSSYEQYF
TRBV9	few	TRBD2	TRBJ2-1	TGTGCCAGCAGCGCGACTAGCGTCAATGAGCAGTTCTTC	CASSATSVNEQFF
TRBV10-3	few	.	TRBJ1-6	TGTGCCATCACCCAGGGGTCGGACAATTCACCCCTCCACTTT	CAITQGSDNSPLHF
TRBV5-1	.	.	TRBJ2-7	TGCGCCAGCAGCGACCCCGGACCCCGGTCCTACGAGCAGTACTTC	CASSDPGPRSYEQYF
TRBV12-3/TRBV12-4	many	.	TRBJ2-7	TGTGCCAGCAGTTTGGGCGCAGGAGGGATCTCCTACGAGCAGTACTTC	CASSLGAGGISYEQYF
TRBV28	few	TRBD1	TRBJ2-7	TGTGCCAGCAGTATACCGGGACAGGGGTTTGGCGAGCAGTACTTC	CASSIPGQGFGEQYF
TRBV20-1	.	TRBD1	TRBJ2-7	TGCAGTGCTAGCTGGGACAGTTACGAGCAGTACTTC	CSASWDSYEQYF
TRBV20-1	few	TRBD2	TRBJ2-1	TGCAGTGCTAGTGGAGCGGGGAGGAATGAGCAGTTCTTC	CSASGAGRNEQFF
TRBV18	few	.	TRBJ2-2	TGTGCCAGCTCAGCCGACCGGGGGAGCACCGGGGAGCTGTTTTTT	CASSADRGSTGELFF
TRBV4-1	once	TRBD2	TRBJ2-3	TGCGCCAGCAGCCAAGATCGAATTGCGGGAGTGGTAGATACGCAGTATTTT	CASSQDRIAGVVDTQYF
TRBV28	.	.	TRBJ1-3	TGTGCCAGCGCCACCTCTGGAAACACCATATATTTT	CASATSGNTIYF
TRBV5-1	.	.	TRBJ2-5	TGCGCCAGCAGCTGGGACCTACAAGAGACCCAGTACTTC	CASSWDLQETQYF
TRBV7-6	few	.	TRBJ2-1	TGTGCCAGCAGCCCGCGGGGAACCTACAATGAGCAGTTCTTC	CASSPRGTYNEQFF
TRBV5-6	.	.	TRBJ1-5	TGTGCCAGCAGCTTGCCTGGTAGCAATCAGCCCCAGCATTTT	CASSLPGSNQPQHF
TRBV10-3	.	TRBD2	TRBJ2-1	TGTGCCATCAGTGGGACTAGCGGGAGTGTCAATGAGCAGTTCTTC	CAISGTSGSVNEQFF
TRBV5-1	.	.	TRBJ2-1	TGCGCCAGCAGCCCTATGGCGATCGCCTACAATGAGCAGTTCTTC	CASSPMAIAYNEQFF
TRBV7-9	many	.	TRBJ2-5	TGTGCCAGCGGGAGACATACCCAAGAGACCCAGTACTTC	CASGRHTQETQYF
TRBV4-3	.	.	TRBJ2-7	TGCGCCAGCAGCCCTACGGGGACTGAATACGAGCAGTACTTC	CASSPTGTEYEQYF
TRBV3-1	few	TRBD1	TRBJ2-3	TGTGCCAGCAGCCGACGACAGGGGGGGACAGATACGCAGTATTTT	CASSRRQGGTDTQYF
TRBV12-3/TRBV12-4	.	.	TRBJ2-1	TGTGCCAGCAGTCCCACTAACTATGAGCAGTTCTTC	CASSPTNYEQFF
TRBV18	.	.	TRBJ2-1	TGTGCCAGCTCACCACCCCAACAAGGGGGGTACAATGAGCAGTTCTTC	CASSPPQQGGYNEQFF
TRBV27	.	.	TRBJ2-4	TGTGCCAGCAGTTTAGGAGCAGGGGTTCCTCCAGCCAAAAACATTCAGTACTTC	CASSLGAGVPPAKNIQYF
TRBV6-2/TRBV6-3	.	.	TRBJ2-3	TGTGCCAGTATCCGGGACGGCACAGATACGCAGTATTTT	CASIRDGTDTQYF
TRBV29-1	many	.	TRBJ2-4	TGCAGCGTTGTGGAACTTCCACTAGCCAAAAACATTCAGTACTTC	CSVVELPLAKNIQYF
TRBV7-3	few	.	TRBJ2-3	TGTGCCAGCAGCCCTAACCGAGGGGGTAAGGATACGCAGTATTTT	CASSPNRGGKDTQYF
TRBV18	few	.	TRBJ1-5	TGTGCCAGCTCACCAGGGGAAAGCAATCAGCCCCAGCATTTT	CASSPGESNQPQHF
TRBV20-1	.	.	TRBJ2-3	TGCAGTGCTAGAGACCCTGGGAAAGATACGCAGTATTTT	CSARDPGKDTQYF
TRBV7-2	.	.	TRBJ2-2	TGTGCCAGCAGCTTCTCCGGGACGACGAACACCGGGGAGCTGTTTTTT	CASSFSGTTNTGELFF
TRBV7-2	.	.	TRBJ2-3	TGTGCCAGCAGCCCTGGACCGCGGGAAGATACGCAGTATTTT	CASSPGPREDTQYF
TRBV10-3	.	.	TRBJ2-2	TGTGCCATCAGTCCGAACAGGGCGAACACCGGGGAGCTGTTTTTT	CAISPNRANTGELFF